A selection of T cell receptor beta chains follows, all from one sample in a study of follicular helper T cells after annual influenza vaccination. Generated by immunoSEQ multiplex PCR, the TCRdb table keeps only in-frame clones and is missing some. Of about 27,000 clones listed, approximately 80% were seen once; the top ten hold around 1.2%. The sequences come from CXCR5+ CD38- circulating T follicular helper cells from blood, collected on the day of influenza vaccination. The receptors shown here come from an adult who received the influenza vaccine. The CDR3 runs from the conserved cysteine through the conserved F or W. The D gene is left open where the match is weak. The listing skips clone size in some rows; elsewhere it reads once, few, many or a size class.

CASSVGPRGSGANVLTF TGTGCCAGCAGCGTGGGACCCCGGGGATCTGGGGCCAACGTCCTGACTTTC TRBJ2-6 once TRBV5-5 . 17
CASSWGGTQETQYF TGTGCCAGCAGCTGGGGAGGCACCCAAGAGACCCAGTACTTC TRBJ2-5 . TRBV11-1 . 14
CASSFLAGDRELGELFF TGTGCCAGCAGCTTCCTGGCGGGGGACAGGGAGCTCGGGGAGCTGTTTTTT TRBJ2-2 . TRBV5-6 TRBD1 17
CASSTQRAKSYNEQFF TGTGCCAGCAGCACTCAGCGGGCCAAGTCCTACAATGAGCAGTTCTTC TRBJ2-1 . TRBV7-9 . 16
CASSSWESTEAFF TGTGCCAGCAGCTCGTGGGAGTCCACTGAAGCTTTCTTT TRBJ1-1 . TRBV11-2 . 13
CASRGSSYNSPLHF TGTGCCAGCAGGGGGAGCTCCTATAATTCACCCCTCCACTTT TRBJ1-6 . TRBV6-5 . 14
CASSATYTTTNEKLFF TGTGCCAGCAGCGCCACGTACACCACAACTAATGAAAAACTGTTTTTT TRBJ1-4 few TRBV7-9 . 16
CASSISHVNTEAFF TGTGCCAGCAGCATTAGTCATGTGAACACTGAAGCTTTCTTT TRBJ1-1 once TRBV11-2 . 14
CASSPPIAGNTEAFF TGTGCCAGCTCACCCCCTATAGCGGGGAACACTGAAGCTTTCTTT TRBJ1-1 . TRBV18 . 15
CASSAKTGTIYEQYF TGTGCCAGCAGCGCGAAGACGGGAACTATCTACGAGCAGTACTTC TRBJ2-7 once TRBV7-8 . 15
CASSLGQGATNEKLFF TGTGCCAGCAGCTTGGGACAGGGTGCAACTAATGAAAAACTGTTTTTT TRBJ1-4 . TRBV7-9 TRBD1 16
CAIGLADEQFF TGTGCCATCGGACTAGCGGATGAGCAGTTCTTC TRBJ2-1 . TRBV10-3 TRBD2 11
CASSTAAGSHSGELFF TGCGCCAGCAGTACGGCGGCAGGGTCTCACTCCGGGGAGCTGTTTTTT TRBJ2-2 . TRBV5-1 . 16